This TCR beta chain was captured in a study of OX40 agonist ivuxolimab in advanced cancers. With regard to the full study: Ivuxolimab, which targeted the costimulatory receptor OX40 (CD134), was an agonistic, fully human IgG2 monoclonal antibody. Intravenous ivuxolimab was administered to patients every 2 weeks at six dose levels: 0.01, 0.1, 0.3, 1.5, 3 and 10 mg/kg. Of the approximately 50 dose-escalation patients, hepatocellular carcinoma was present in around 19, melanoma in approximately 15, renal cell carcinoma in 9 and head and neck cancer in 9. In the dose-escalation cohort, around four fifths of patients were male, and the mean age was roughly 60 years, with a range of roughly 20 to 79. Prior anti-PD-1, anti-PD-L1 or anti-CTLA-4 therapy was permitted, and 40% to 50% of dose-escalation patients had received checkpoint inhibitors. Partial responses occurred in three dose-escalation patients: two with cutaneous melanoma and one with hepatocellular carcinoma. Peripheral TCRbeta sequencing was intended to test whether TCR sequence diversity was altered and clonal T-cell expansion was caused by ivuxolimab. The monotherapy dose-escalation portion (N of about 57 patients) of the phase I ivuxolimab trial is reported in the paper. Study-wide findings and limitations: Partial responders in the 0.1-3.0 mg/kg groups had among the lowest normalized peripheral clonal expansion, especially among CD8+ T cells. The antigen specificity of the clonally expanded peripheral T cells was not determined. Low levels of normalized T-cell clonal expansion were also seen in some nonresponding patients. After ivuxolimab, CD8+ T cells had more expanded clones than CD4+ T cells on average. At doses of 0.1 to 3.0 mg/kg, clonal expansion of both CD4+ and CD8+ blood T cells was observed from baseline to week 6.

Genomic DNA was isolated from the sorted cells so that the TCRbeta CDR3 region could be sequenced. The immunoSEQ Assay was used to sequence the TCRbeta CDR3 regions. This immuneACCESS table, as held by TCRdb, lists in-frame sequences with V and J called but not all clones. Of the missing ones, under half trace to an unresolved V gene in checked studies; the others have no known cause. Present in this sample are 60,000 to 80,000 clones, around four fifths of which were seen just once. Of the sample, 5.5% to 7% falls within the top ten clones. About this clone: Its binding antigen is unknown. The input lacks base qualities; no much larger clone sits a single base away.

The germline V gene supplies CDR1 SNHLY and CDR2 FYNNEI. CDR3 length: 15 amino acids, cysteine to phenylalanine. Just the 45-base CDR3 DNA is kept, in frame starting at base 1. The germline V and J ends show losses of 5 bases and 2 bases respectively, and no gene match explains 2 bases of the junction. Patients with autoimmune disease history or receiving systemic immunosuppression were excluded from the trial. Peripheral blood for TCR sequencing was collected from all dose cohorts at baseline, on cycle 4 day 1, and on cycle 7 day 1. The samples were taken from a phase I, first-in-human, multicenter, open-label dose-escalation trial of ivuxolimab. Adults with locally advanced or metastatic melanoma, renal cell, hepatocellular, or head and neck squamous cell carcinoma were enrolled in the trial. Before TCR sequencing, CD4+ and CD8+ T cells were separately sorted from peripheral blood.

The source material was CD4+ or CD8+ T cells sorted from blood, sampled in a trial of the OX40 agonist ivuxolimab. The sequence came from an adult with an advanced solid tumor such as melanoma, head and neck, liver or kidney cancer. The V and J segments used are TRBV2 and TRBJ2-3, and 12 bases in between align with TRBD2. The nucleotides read TGTGCCAGCAGTAGGACTAGCGGGAACACAGATACGCAGTATTTT. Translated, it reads CASSRTSGNTDTQYF.